Here is one T cell receptor beta chain with its context. Its antigen is not identified. The sample originates from a study of T cells expressing NK-cell markers. As for the study in general: Repertoire data for TCR beta were derived from sorted T cells (CD3+CD56+NKG2C+, CD3+CD56+NKG2C- and CD3+CD56-NKG2C+). Findings and caveats of the study: One observes that, in a handful of donors, these clonotypes were also the leading ones within the CD3+CD56-NKG2C+ fraction.

TCRdb reanalyzed the 5' RACE reads, giving one entry per CDR3 protein sequence and no DNA. The specimen's table records 200,000 to 300,000 distinct CDR3 sequences. This CDR3 comprises 13 residues. The V gene's germline CDR1 is DFQATT and CDR2 SNEGSKA (reference sequence). The sequenced material came from blood T cells: a sorted CD56 or NKG2C T cell subset, CD4+ or CD8+ T cells, or bulk PBMC T cells (not recorded which). The TCR was taken from a woman between 18 and 70 years old in good health. J is TRBJ2-3 and V is TRBV20-1; the TRBD1 assignment by TCRdb is unverifiable without DNA. The CDR3 here is CSPRDGFTDTQYF.